This TCR beta chain appears in the sequencing data of a study of low-dose radiotherapy and immunotherapy resistance in tumors. Covering alpha and beta chains, TRAV- and TRBV-specific primers were used for the first-strand cDNA. Over roughly 19 PCR cycles, TCRs were amplified from a constant-region primer and V-primer adapter. The mRNA which had been isolated was amplified by in vitro transcription. Each CDR3 protein gets one entry after TCRdb re-called the reads with MiXCR. The table records about 39,000 distinct CDR3 sequences, 30% to 35% of them present only once. There are many counts of this clonotype. The sample's time point: before trial treatment. Each patient who was eligible had an advanced solid tumor with no tumor-infiltrating lymphocytes. The CDR3 spans 14 residues. Germline V gives CDR1 MNHEY, CDR2 SVGEGT. V was clipped by 4 bases and J by 3 bases, with 9 bases between them.

The material was PBMCs, obtained before treatment. This chain uses TRBV6-2 or TRBV6-3 with TRBJ2-2; D is perhaps TRBD2 (7 bases). The TCR originated in a male donor with gallbladder cancer. The DNA of the CDR3 is TGTGCCAGCAGTTCGGGGGGCTACACCGGGGAGCTGTTTTTT. Translation: CASSSGGYTGELFF.